This T cell receptor beta chain was profiled in a study of T cell responses to AZD1222 COVID-19 vaccine (dated by TCRdb to the early 2020s). The study in broad terms: AZD1222 recipients whose second dose came at about 4 weeks and those whose second dose came at about 12 weeks were combined into one group, since spike-specific TCR depth and breadth did not differ between the two schedules. TCR sequencing covered some 250 trial participants: about 210 given two doses of AZD1222 and around 25 given two doses of MenACWY control vaccine. Trial participants were enrolled by age into subgroups of 18-55, 56-69 and 70-plus years, and about 150, 27 and 61 TCR-sequenced participants, respectively, were included in these subgroups.

The CDR3 regions of human TCRbeta chains were analyzed by immunosequencing. Concerning the study's data processing: Repertoire TCRs were matched against a reference library of SARS-CoV-2-specific TCRs generated with the MIRA antigen-specificity platform. Breadth meant the fraction of unique TCRs that were SARS-CoV-2-associated, whereas depth meant the fraction of total T cells that were SARS-CoV-2-associated. Using the MIRA data, each spike-specific TCR was assigned both to the spike region to which the TCR was reactive and to a CD4 or CD8 class. Log10-transformed breadth and depth values were compared by one-way ANOVA with Sidak's multiple comparisons tests. The immuneACCESS repertoire file appears here via TCRdb, limited to in-frame rearrangements. These files lack a portion of the clones; in checked studies, under half of the deficit traces to unresolved V genes, and the cause of the others is not known. D and trimming were read from the DNA, whereas the V and J calls and clone size are those reported in that table. Across this sample there are about 110,000 clones, with 92% seen only once. Roughly 1.1% of the sample belongs to the ten largest clones.

From cysteine to phenylalanine, the CDR3 is 15 amino acids long. The retained sequence is limited to the CDR3, 45 bases, with the frame set at the first base. Here V drops 4 bases and J drops 6 bases, and the junction holds 9 bases not matched to any gene. According to the germline V gene, CDR1 reads MNHEY and CDR2 reads SVGAGI. Read against the paper, the sample's time point label means: baseline before first vaccination. The vaccinee samples were drawn from two UK trials, COV001 and COV002, one of which was a single-blind randomized controlled phase 2/3 trial testing AZD1222 (ChAdOx1 nCoV-19) in healthy adults. For TCRbeta chain sequencing, PBMC samples from trial participants were taken at day 0 and at day 28 after the second dose. Notes on this clone: Its antigen remains unidentified. No per-base quality is available; no much larger clone lies one base away.

Here is what the overall study found, with its caveats: Conclusions about previously exposed vaccinees were limited because only 5 or 6 AZD1222 recipients were SARS-CoV-2 seropositive at baseline. The vaccine-associated CD4 TCRs covered the entire spike protein, and the dominant responses fell in regions 160-218 and 743-854. Participants were mostly white British and included more females than males, and it was suggested by the authors that clonal diversity may have been underestimated. The 56-69-year group was small, and its depth increase did not reach significance, likely because of low power. Reportedly, almost half of the unique spike-specific TCRs recognized epitopes lying outside the regions that are mutated in the B.1.351 and B.1.1.7 variants. Spike-specific TCR breadth and depth rose significantly after two AZD1222 doses compared with day 0 and with MenACWY recipients. Because no day 14 peak-response samples were available, repertoires were characterized only after the peak T cell response.

This receptor was obtained from an adult in good health. The V and J genes are TRBV6-5 and TRBJ2-7, with 10 bases matching TRBD2. The sample consisted of peripheral blood, taken on day 0 of AZD1222 vaccination. DNA sequence: TGTGCCAGCAGTTGGAAGCCAGCGGGAGGGCGCGAGCAGTACTTC. Protein translation: CASSWKPAGGREQYF.